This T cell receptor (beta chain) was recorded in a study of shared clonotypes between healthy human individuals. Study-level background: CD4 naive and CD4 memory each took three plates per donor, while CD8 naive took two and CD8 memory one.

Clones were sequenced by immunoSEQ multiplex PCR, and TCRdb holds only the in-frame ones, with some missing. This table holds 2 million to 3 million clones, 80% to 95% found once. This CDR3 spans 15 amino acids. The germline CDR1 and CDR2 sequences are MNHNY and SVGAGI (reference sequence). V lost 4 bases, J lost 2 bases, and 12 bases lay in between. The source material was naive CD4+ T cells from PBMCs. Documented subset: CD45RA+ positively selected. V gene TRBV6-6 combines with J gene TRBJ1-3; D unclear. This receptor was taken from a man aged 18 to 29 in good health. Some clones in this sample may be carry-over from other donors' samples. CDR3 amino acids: CASSSRTGTGNTIYF. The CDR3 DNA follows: TGTGCCAGCAGTTCCCGGACTGGTACTGGAAACACCATATATTTT.